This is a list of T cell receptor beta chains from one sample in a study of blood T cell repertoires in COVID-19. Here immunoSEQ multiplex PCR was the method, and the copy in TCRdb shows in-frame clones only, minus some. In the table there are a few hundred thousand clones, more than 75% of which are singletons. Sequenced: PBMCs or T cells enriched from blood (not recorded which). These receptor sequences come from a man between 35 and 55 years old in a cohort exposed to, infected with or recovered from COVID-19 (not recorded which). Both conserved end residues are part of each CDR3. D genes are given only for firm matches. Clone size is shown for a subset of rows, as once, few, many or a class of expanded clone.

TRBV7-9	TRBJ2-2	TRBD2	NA	CASRSGTSLGELFF	TGTGCCAGCAGATCCGGGACTAGCCTGGGGGAGCTGTTTTTT
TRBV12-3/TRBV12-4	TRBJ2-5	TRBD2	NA	CASSRGLAGTQYF	TGTGCCAGCAGTCGGGGACTAGCGGGGACCCAGTACTTC
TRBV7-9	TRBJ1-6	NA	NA	CASSLGTSADSPLHF	TGTGCCAGCAGCCTTGGGACTTCGGCCGATTCACCCCTCCACTTT
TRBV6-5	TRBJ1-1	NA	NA	CASIRGGLLNTEAFF	TGTGCCAGCATCCGGGGGGGACTCCTGAACACTGAAGCTTTCTTT
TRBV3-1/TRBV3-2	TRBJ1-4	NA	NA	CASSPTAWGLLFF	TGTGCCAGCAGCCCCACAGCGTGGGGCCTTCTGTTTTTT
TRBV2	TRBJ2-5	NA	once	CASRPGGETQYF	TGTGCCAGCAGGCCCGGGGGAGAGACCCAGTACTTC
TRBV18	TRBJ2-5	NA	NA	CASSPTRGGGETQYF	TGTGCCAGCTCACCTACTCGAGGGGGTGGAGAGACCCAGTACTTC
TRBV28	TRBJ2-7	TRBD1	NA	CASSDEQGERTRGQYF	TGTGCCAGCAGTGACGAACAGGGGGAACGTACAAGGGGGCAGTACTTC
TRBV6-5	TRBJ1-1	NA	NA	CASSYTGNPEAFF	TGTGCCAGCAGTTACACGGGGAACCCTGAAGCTTTCTTT
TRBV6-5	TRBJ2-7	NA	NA	CASSTSGQDYEQYF	NA
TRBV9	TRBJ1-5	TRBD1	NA	CASSALDRGGNQPQHF	TGTGCCAGCAGCGCCTTAGACAGGGGAGGTAATCAGCCCCAGCATTTT
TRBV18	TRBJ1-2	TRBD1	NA	CASSPGQGGSGYGYTF	TGTGCCAGCTCCCCGGGACAGGGAGGAAGCGGCTATGGCTACACCTTC
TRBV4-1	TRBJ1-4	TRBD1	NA	CASSPGGRGHHLF	TGCGCCAGCAGCCCAGGGGGAAGGGGGCATCATCTTTTT
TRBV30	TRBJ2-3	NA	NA	CAWSAGVENGDTQYF	TGTGCCTGGAGCGCCGGGGTCGAGAATGGAGATACGCAGTATTTT
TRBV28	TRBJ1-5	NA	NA	CASSLLSQPQHF	TGTGCCAGCAGTTTATTGAGTCAGCCCCAGCATTTT
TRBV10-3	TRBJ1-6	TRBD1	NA	CAIGAPGGSYNSPLHF	TGTGCCATCGGAGCACCAGGGGGCTCCTATAATTCACCCCTCCACTTT
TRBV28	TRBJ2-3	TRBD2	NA	CASSLTRTGREREVSDTQYF	TGTGCCAGCAGTCTCACCCGGACAGGACGGGAGCGGGAGGTTTCAGATACGCAGTATTTT
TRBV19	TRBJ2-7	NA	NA	CASSTKLGTGYEQYF	TGTGCCAGTAGTACAAAACTAGGAACGGGCTACGAGCAGTACTTC
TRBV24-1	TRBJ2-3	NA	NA	CATSARGVNTQYF	TGTGCCACCAGTGCCAGGGGAGTAAATACGCAGTATTTT
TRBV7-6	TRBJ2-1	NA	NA	CASSLEAGASSYNEQFF	TGTGCCAGCAGCTTAGAGGCGGGGGCGAGCTCCTACAATGAGCAGTTCTTC
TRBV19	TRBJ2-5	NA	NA	CASSKPYQETQYF	TGTGCCAGTAGTAAGCCGTACCAAGAGACCCAGTACTTC
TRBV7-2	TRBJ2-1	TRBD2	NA	CASSFPGGPSYNEQFF	TGTGCCAGCAGCTTCCCGGGAGGGCCCTCCTACAATGAGCAGTTCTTC
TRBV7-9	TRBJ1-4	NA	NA	CASRQGPQNEKLFF	TGTGCCAGCAGACAGGGACCGCAAAATGAAAAACTGTTTTTT
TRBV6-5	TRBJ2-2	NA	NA	CASRLEDTGELFF	TGTGCCAGCAGACTAGAGGACACCGGGGAGCTGTTTTTT
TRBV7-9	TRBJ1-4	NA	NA	CASSPRDLIMGKLFF	TGTGCCAGCAGCCCTAGGGACTTAATTATGGGAAAACTGTTTTTT
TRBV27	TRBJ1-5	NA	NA	CASGRPGNQPQHF	TGTGCCAGCGGGAGGCCAGGGAATCAGCCCCAGCATTTT
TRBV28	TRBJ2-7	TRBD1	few	CASRAGQGSSYEQYF	TGTGCCAGCAGGGCGGGACAGGGGTCCTCCTACGAGCAGTACTTC
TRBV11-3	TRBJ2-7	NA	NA	CASSLGNSYEQYF	TGTGCCAGCAGCTTGGGCAACTCCTACGAGCAGTACTTC
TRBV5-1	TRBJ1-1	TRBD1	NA	CASSLGTGGGTEAFF	TGCGCCAGCAGCTTGGGGACAGGGGGAGGAACTGAAGCTTTCTTT
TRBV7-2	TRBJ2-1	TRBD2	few	CASSLVGSGSSYNEQFF	TGTGCCAGCAGCTTAGTTGGTAGCGGGAGCTCCTACAATGAGCAGTTCTTC
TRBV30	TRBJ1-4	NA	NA	CAWSVSWGLSSNEKLFF	TGTGCCTGGAGTGTATCGTGGGGGCTTTCATCTAATGAAAAACTGTTTTTT
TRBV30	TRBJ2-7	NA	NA	CAWRAGFYEQYF	TGTGCCTGGAGGGCGGGTTTCTACGAGCAGTACTTC
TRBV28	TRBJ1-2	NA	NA	CASSSPSGGRYGYTF	TGTGCCAGCAGTTCCCCCTCGGGGGGACGCTATGGCTACACCTTC
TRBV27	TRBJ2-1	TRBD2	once	CASSLYGTGGLAGVYNEQFF	TGTGCCAGCAGTTTATATGGGACAGGGGGACTAGCGGGAGTGTACAATGAGCAGTTCTTC
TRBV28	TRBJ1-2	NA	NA	CASSVGQNYGYTF	TGTGCCAGCAGCGTAGGACAAAACTATGGCTACACCTTC
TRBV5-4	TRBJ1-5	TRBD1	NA	CASSLRTGTESNQPQHF	TGTGCCAGCAGCTTGAGGACAGGGACGGAGAGCAATCAGCCCCAGCATTTT
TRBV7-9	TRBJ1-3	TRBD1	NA	CASTRQGVNTIYF	TGTGCCAGCACCAGACAGGGGGTGAACACCATATATTTT
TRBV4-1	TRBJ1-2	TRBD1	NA	CASSMEQTTGFYGYTF	TGCGCCAGCAGCATGGAGCAGACGACAGGGTTCTATGGCTACACCTTC
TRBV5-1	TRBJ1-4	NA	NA	CASSRQGTNEKLFF	TGCGCCAGCAGCCGTCAGGGGACTAATGAAAAACTGTTTTTT
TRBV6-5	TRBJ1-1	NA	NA	CASSWGHVNTEAFF	TGTGCCAGCAGTTGGGGACACGTGAACACTGAAGCTTTCTTT
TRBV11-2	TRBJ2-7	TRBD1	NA	CASSAPGQGLYEQYF	TGTGCCAGCAGCGCACCGGGACAGGGTCTTTACGAGCAGTACTTC
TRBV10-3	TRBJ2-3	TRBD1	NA	CAISEIGQGSDTQYF	TGTGCCATCAGTGAGATAGGACAGGGCTCAGATACGCAGTATTTT
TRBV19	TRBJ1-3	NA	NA	CASIQESGNTIYF	TGTGCCAGTATCCAGGAATCTGGAAACACCATATATTTT
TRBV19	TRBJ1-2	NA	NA	CASSTRSNYGYTF	TGTGCCAGTAGTACCAGATCTAACTATGGCTACACCTTC
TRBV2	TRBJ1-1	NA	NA	CASRHQNTEAFF	TGTGCCAGCAGACACCAGAACACTGAAGCTTTCTTT
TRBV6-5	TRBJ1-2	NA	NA	CASSYYKQDGYTF	TGTGCCAGCAGTTATTACAAACAGGATGGCTACACCTTC
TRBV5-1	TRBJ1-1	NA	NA	CASSRTGQQNTEAFF	TGCGCCAGCAGCCGAACGGGACAACAGAACACTGAAGCTTTCTTT
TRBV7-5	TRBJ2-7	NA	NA	CVRSKGQKSYEQYF	TGTGTCAGAAGCAAAGGACAGAAATCCTACGAGCAGTACTTC
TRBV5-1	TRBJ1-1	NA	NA	CASSLAASRTEAFF	TGCGCCAGCAGCTTGGCCGCGAGCAGGACTGAAGCTTTCTTT
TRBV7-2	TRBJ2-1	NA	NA	CASSPGHKNYEQFF	TGTGCCAGCAGCCCGGGACATAAGAACTATGAGCAGTTCTTC
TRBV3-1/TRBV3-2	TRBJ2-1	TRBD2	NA	CASSQRDASGTVEFF	TGTGCCAGCAGCCAGAGAGATGCTAGCGGGACGGTGGAGTTCTTC
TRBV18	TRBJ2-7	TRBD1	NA	CASSLGQGASYEQYF	TGTGCCAGCTCACTCGGACAGGGGGCGTCCTACGAGCAGTACTTC
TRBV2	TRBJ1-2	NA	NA	CASSRQGTSYGYTF	TGTGCCAGCTCCCGGCAGGGAACTTCATATGGCTACACCTTC